This T cell receptor (beta chain) was sequenced for a study of cytomegalovirus exposure and HLA in healthy donors listed by TCRdb under 2017. At the level of the whole study: According to a later analysis, the roughly 130 validation repertoires were produced on the same platform as the 700 or so repertoires of the first cohort. The study aimed to test whether cataloging public T cell receptors could reveal signatures of past pathogen exposure. The study combined high-throughput TCR immunosequencing, statistical association of individual TCRs with disease status, and machine learning to predict cytomegalovirus infection status. Besides the first cohort of roughly 640 subjects, a separate validation cohort made up of around 120 different subjects was used. Results the study describes overall, beyond this receptor: It was suggested by the authors that the approach could potentially be generalized to other disease states and immunological phenotypes. A few of the identified cytomegalovirus-associated TCR beta chains were confirmed in vitro to be specific for cytomegalovirus antigens. In a later analysis, TCRs clustered in the first cohort were found to also tend to co-occur in the 120 or so validation repertoires, with 90% to 95% of cluster scores above 0. A later analysis had no HLA typing for the validation cohort, so co-occurrence there was scored across all 110 or so repertoires. In the study, 150 to 200 TCR beta chains were listed as associated with cytomegalovirus. Across donors, most TCR sequences were observed very rarely, whereas some public TCRs were present in many individuals. In both the original and validation cohorts, the classifier was reported to diagnose cytomegalovirus status with high specificity and sensitivity.

Libraries were constructed by the immunoSEQ multiplex PCR assay. Concerning the study's data processing: A statistical classification framework was developed to diagnose cytomegalovirus status using the catalog of TCR beta chain sequences. Sourced from immuneACCESS, this table was stored by TCRdb with only in-frame sequences that have V and J called. A share of the clones is absent; for the studies checked, an unresolved V gene accounts for under half, and the remainder has no known explanation. That table gives V, J and clone size, and the DNA gave D and trimming. This sample holds about 140,000 clones; around four fifths were observed only once. Of the sample, roughly 30% falls within the top ten clones. A word on this clone: The antigen this receptor binds is unknown. Base quality data are lacking; no much larger clone is found one base away.

Donors formed part of the validation cohort, which comprised 95 to 150 subjects and was distinct from the first cohort of 690 or so subjects. Based on the germline V gene, the CDR1 and CDR2 sequences are KGHSH and LQKENI. V and J are trimmed by 6 bases and 6 bases, and the gene matches miss 7 bases of the junction. The CDR3 numbers 14 residues from cysteine through phenylalanine. Only the CDR3 DNA stays, 42 bases, in frame from base 1. The clonotype originates from a man aged 25-45 years in good health and CMV-seropositive. The sequenced sample was PBMCs. This receptor chain uses TRBV18 and TRBJ2-3, with 9 bases matching TRBD1. The CDR3 loop reads CASSTTGGWDTQYF. DNA sequence: TGTGCCAGCTCGACAACAGGGGGCTGGGATACGCAGTATTTT.